This T cell receptor (beta chain) was obtained from a study of metastatic and nonmetastatic thyroid tumors. Study-level background: The authors compared repertoires across blood and tumor or nodule tissue from malignant and benign thyroid patients.

The authors' processing: The authors used CDR3 differences across clinicopathological groups to build a distant-metastasis classifier for papillary thyroid cancer. MiXCR reprocessed the PCR reads for TCRdb. The V and J calls reflect TCRdb's pipeline rather than the authors' work. This table has approximately 21,000 clones, around 23% appearing once. Ahead of thyroid surgery, no patient had received treatment of any kind. There are 14 residues in the CDR3. Germline CDR1 reads LNHDA; CDR2 reads SQIVND (reference sequence). V shed 4 bases and J shed 2 bases, with 9 bases lying between them. Overall study findings and caveats: Malignant thyroid tumors reportedly exceeded benign nodules significantly in TCR beta diversity, with the difference appearing in blood and tumor.

This clone was seen many times. Antigen specificity is unknown. This chain links TRBV19 with TRBJ1-5; D unresolved. The sequencing sample was made of blood. The source is a male donor with papillary thyroid cancer or a benign thyroid nodule (not recorded which). Some clones in this sample may be carry-over from other donors' samples. The chain's CDR3 is CASSRITGNQPQHF. In DNA, the CDR3 is TGTGCCAGTAGTAGAATTACCGGCAATCAGCCCCAGCATTTT.